What follows describes a single T cell receptor (beta chain). This CDR3 contains 11 residues. Germline V gives CDR1 DFQATT, CDR2 SNEGSKA (reference sequence). Trimming removed 6 bases at V and 8 bases at J, with 10 bases between. Under the authors' procedure: Amplification from reference gene primers served as the basis for estimated nucleated cell counts. Clones were read by immunoSEQ multiplex PCR, and TCRdb kept only the in-frame ones, dropping some. V and J calls and clone size are given by that table; D and trimming were obtained from the DNA. The sample holds more than 200,000 clones; more than 85% are singletons and the top ten take more than 4.5%. These data are taken from a study of blood T cell repertoires in COVID-19. Study-wide context: Italy, Spain and the United States were the sources of the convalescent and acute COVID-19 samples.

Patients of the Seattle cohort, enrolled during active infection, were followed longitudinally. The specimen sequenced was peripheral blood. This sequence originates from a woman between 55 and 75 years old with COVID-19, enrolled during active disease. The V call is TRBV20-1, the J call TRBJ1-4; D gene unclear. The CDR3 DNA is TGCAGTGCCCCCCGGCGGGAAAAACTGTTTTTT. It codes for CSAPRREKLFF.